Described below is a single T cell receptor (beta chain) sequence and its context. Its cognate antigen is unknown. Sequencing used immunoSEQ multiplex PCR; TCRdb keeps in-frame clones, though not all of them. In the table there are 65,000 to 95,000 clones, about 91% of which are singletons. The sample comes from a study of OX40 agonist ivuxolimab in advanced cancers. Looking at the study overall: Averaging around 60 years in age, with a range of roughly 20 to 90, the cohort was more than 75% male. Study-wide results and limits: Which antigen the expanded peripheral T cells recognized is unknown. Fewer expanded clones were found on average in CD4+ than in CD8+ T cells.

The CDR3 runs to 12 residues. Germline V gene lookup returns CDR1 KGHSH and CDR2 LQKENI. V shed 6 bases, J shed 10 bases, and the junction held 5 bases outside the gene matches. The receptor's source is an adult with an advanced solid tumor such as melanoma, head and neck, liver or kidney cancer. Sample: CD4+ or CD8+ T cells sorted from blood, taken in a trial of the OX40 agonist ivuxolimab. V and J are TRBV18 and TRBJ2-1; 8 nucleotides line up with TRBD2. CDR3 nucleotide sequence: TGTGCCAGCTCTCGCGGGGGGCCCGAGCAGTTCTTC. It codes for CASSRGGPEQFF.